One sample yielded the 32 T cell receptor beta chains listed below, sequenced in a study of CXCR3-negative and CXCR3-positive naive CD8 T cells. 5' RACE that incorporated UMI labels was used to prepare the TRB cDNA libraries. For each CDR3 protein, TCRdb gives one entry from its re-call of the 5' RACE reads, without DNA. The listing contains roughly 89,000 distinct CDR3 sequences. Input material: naive CXCR3- CD8+ T cells from blood. Specified subset: CD45RO-CCR7+CD27+CD95- naive CD8+ T cells lacking CXCR3 (TNR3-). Receptors originate from a human donor in good health. Some clones in this sample may be carry-over from other donors' samples.

The V gene is TRBV18, the J gene TRBJ2-3. Germline V gives CDR1 KGHSH, CDR2 LQKENI. CDR3 size: 14 residues. The CDR3 here is CASSKPDSPDTQYF.

The rearrangement uses TRBV7-9 and TRBJ1-3; the D call of TRBD1 rests on TCRdb alone, since no DNA is present to check it. The germline V gene encodes CDR1 SEHNR and CDR2 FQNEAQ (reference sequence). This CDR3 has 17 residues. The CDR3 is CASSLGTGGVAGNTIYF. The complete variable domain, with remaining parts taken from reference TRBV7-9 and TRBJ1-3, reads DTGVSQNPRHKITKRGQNVTFRCDPISEHNRLYWYRQTLGQGPEFLTYFQNEAQLEKSRLLSDRFSAERPKGSFSTLEIQRTEQGDSAMYLCASSLGTGGVAGNTIYFGEGSWLTVV.

This chain joins TRBV6-4 and TRBJ2-3; with no DNA, the TCRdb D assignment of TRBD1 cannot be verified. CDR1 is MRHNA and CDR2 is SNTAGT in the germline V gene. CDR3 length: 15 residues. This CDR3 is CPSSYLLGGTDTQYF.

V is TRBV12-3 or TRBV12-4 and J is TRBJ2-2. CDR3 length: 12 residues. The CDR3: CASSPYTGELFF.

The chain employs TRBV28 and TRBJ2-1; TCRdb gives TRBD2 as the D gene, but with no DNA this cannot be confirmed. Germline V gene lookup returns CDR1 MDHEN and CDR2 SYDVKM. This CDR3 region has 14 residues. The CDR3: CASSLATRSGEQFF.

The chain recombines TRBV5-1 with TRBJ2-1; checking the TCRdb D call of TRBD1 is not possible without DNA. The CDR3 contains 17 residues. Germline V gives CDR1 SGHRS, CDR2 YFSETQ. This CDR3 reads CASSFDSSGSSYNEQFF.

The chain is built from TRBV7-2 and TRBJ2-7; without DNA, the TCRdb call of TRBD1 cannot be checked. CDR1 SGHTA and CDR2 FQGNSA come from the germline V gene. The CDR3 covers 14 residues. The CDR3 spells CASSWTGGAYEQYF.

This chain links TRBV7-9 with TRBJ2-2; without DNA, the TCRdb call of TRBD1 cannot be checked. The CDR3 contains 14 residues. Germline CDR1 and CDR2: SEHNR and FQNEAQ (reference sequence). The CDR3 spells CASSRGQSTGELFF.

This chain links TRBV7-9 with TRBJ2-1; there is no DNA to check the TCRdb D call of TRBD1. The V gene's germline CDR1 is SEHNR and CDR2 FQNEAQ (reference sequence). There are 15 residues in the CDR3. This CDR3 reads CASSLFGTGFNEQFF.

The V gene is TRBV5-6, the J gene TRBJ2-2; no DNA is available, so the TRBD1 call from TCRdb remains unchecked. Germline assignment: CDR1 SGHDT and CDR2 YYEEEE. This CDR3 has 17 amino acids. CDR3 sequence reads: CASSQFPSTDYTGELFF.

The chain recombines TRBV9 with TRBJ1-6; TCRdb calls TRBD1, which cannot be checked without DNA. The V gene's germline CDR1 is SGDLS and CDR2 YYNGEE. The CDR3 runs to 15 residues. The CDR3 spells CASSAEGTINSPLHF. Full variable domain (outside the CDR3, taken from reference TRBV9 and TRBJ1-6): DSGVTQTPKHLITATGQRVTLRCSPRSGDLSVYWYQQSLDQGLQFLIQYYNGEERAKGNILERFSAQQFPDLHSELNLSSLELGDSALYFCASSAEGTINSPLHFGNGTRLTVT.

V is TRBV19 and J is TRBJ1-1. The CDR3 has 11 residues. Germline-derived CDR1 and CDR2 are LNHDA and SQIVND (reference sequence). The CDR3: CASNSGTEAFF.

The rearrangement uses TRBV29-1 and TRBJ2-1. Per germline, CDR1 SQVTM and CDR2 ANQGSEA. The CDR3 spans 12 residues. The CDR3 sequence: CSVDLISDALFF.

The chain uses TRBV4-2 and TRBJ2-1; there is no DNA to check the TCRdb D call of TRBD1. Per the germline V gene, CDR1 is LGHNA and CDR2 is YNFKEQ. CDR3 length: 15 residues. CDR3 protein: CASSTARGGYNEQFF.

The V gene is TRBV5-1, the J gene TRBJ2-7; TCRdb indicates TRBD2, and absent DNA this call remains unverified. CDR3 size: 16 residues. The germline CDR1 and CDR2 sequences are SGHRS and YFSETQ. Here the CDR3 reads CASSHILSGESYEQYF.

CDR3 sequence: CDSSSRGEQFF. The chain uses TRBV27 and TRBJ2-1. This CDR3 has 11 residues. CDR1 and CDR2 (germline): MNHEY, SMNVEV (reference sequence).

The rearrangement links TRBV18 to TRBJ1-6. Germline loops: CDR1 KGHSH, CDR2 LQKENI. The CDR3 is made up of 17 amino acids. CDR3 sequence reads: CASSPLPRPRDNSPLHF. Together with reference TRBV18 and TRBJ1-6, the CDR3 gives the full variable domain: NAGVMQNPRHLVRRRGQEARLRCSPMKGHSHVYWYRQLPEEGLKFMVYLQKENIIDESGMPKERFSAEFPKEGPSILRIQQVVRGDSAAYFCASSPLPRPRDNSPLHFGNGTRLTVT.

The V and J genes are TRBV6-2 or TRBV6-3 and TRBJ1-1. This CDR3 is built from 13 residues. Germline V lookup: CDR1 MNHEY, CDR2 SVGEGT. CDR3 sequence: CASSYSESTEAFF.

The genes are TRBV6-4 and TRBJ2-2; TCRdb outputs TRBD1, but without DNA this stays unchecked. CDR3 length: 16 residues. Germline V gene sequence: CDR1 MRHNA, CDR2 SNTAGT. CDR3 in amino acids: CASSDTGTTNTGELFF.

V gene TRBV29-1 combines with J gene TRBJ2-7; TCRdb proposes TRBD2, but this gene call is untestable without DNA. Germline CDR1 SQVTM, CDR2 ANQGSEA. The CDR3 loop spans 14 amino acids. CDR3 region: CSASGPGGFYEQYF.

CDR3 residues: CATKPARGYGYTF. The chain employs TRBV19 and TRBJ1-2; TCRdb indicates TRBD1, and absent DNA this call remains unverified. The V gene's germline CDR1 is LNHDA and CDR2 SQIVND (reference sequence). The CDR3 is 13 residues long.

V is TRBV29-1 and J is TRBJ2-1; TCRdb lists TRBD2, though no DNA is available to test this call. Germline V gene lookup returns CDR1 SQVTM and CDR2 ANQGSEA. This CDR3 spans 14 amino acids. The CDR3 region is CSVEDQWGRDEQFF.

The chain has TRBV12-3 or TRBV12-4 and TRBJ2-7; TCRdb names TRBD1, which stays unverified in the absence of DNA. The CDR3 runs to 15 residues. The CDR3 is CASSFSGTSGYEQYF.

The chain has TRBV5-6 and TRBJ1-2; as DNA is missing, the TRBD1 call by TCRdb cannot be tested. Germline-derived CDR1 and CDR2 are SGHDT and YYEEEE. The CDR3 has 14 residues. The CDR3 here is CASSFGTGDYGYTF.

The chain couples TRBV7-9 to TRBJ2-7. This CDR3 has 11 residues. CDR1 is SEHNR, CDR2 FQNEAQ, per germline (reference sequence). The CDR3 protein is CASSYAQEQYF.

The CDR3 reads CASSHPKLADSYNEQFF. The chain uses TRBV14 and TRBJ2-1; TCRdb's D call of TRBD2 is untestable without DNA. Germline V lookup: CDR1 SGHDN, CDR2 FVKESK. This CDR3 is 17 amino acids long.

This sequence joins TRBV14 and TRBJ2-1; TCRdb selects TRBD1, and the lack of DNA leaves this call unchecked. The germline V gene has CDR1 SGHDN and CDR2 FVKESK. This CDR3 spans 17 amino acids. The CDR3 protein is CASSQVSGTGGHNEQFF. The full variable domain, in which reference TRBV14 and TRBJ2-1 provide the parts outside the CDR3, is EAGVTQFPSHSVIEKGQTVTLRCDPISGHDNLYWYRRVMGKEIKFLLHFVKESKQDESGMPNNRFLAERTGGTYSTLKVQPAELEDSGVYFCASSQVSGTGGHNEQFFGPGTRLTVL.

V and J are TRBV7-2 and TRBJ2-1; TCRdb's D call, TRBD2, is unchecked because there is no DNA. Germline values: CDR1 SGHTA, CDR2 FQGNSA. The CDR3 length is 16 residues. This chain's CDR3 is CASSQVHGSSYNEQFF.

The chain joins TRBV12-3 or TRBV12-4 to TRBJ2-5; TCRdb reports TRBD2, a call that lacks DNA to check it against. This CDR3 has 14 residues. The CDR3 sequence is CASSLSLGTKTQYF.

The chain joins TRBV6-1 to TRBJ2-7. The germline V gene has CDR1 MNHNS and CDR2 SASEGT. The CDR3 spans 12 residues. CDR3 loop: CASSETDYEQYF.

The chain links TRBV29-1 to TRBJ2-5; TCRdb's D call, TRBD2, is unchecked because there is no DNA. CDR3 length: 13 residues. Germline V gives CDR1 SQVTM, CDR2 ANQGSEA. The CDR3 region is CSVEYRAQETQYF.

The chain recombines TRBV6-1 with TRBJ2-7; the D gene TCRdb calls, TRBD2, cannot be checked with no DNA. From germline, CDR1 is MNHNS and CDR2 SASEGT. The CDR3 is 17 residues long. The CDR3 protein is CASSEGGVEGSTYEQYF.